This T cell receptor beta chain is from a study of blood T cell repertoires in COVID-19 (TCRdb year 2020). Study-level background: The collaborator samples originated in the United States, Italy and Spain and spanned the acute and convalescent phases of COVID-19. The prospective study material was composed of cDNA or gDNA derived from T cells, B-cell-depleted T cells, or PBMCs. Deeply sampled blood TCRbeta repertoires from subjects exposed to, actively infected with, or recovered from COVID-19 were included in the dataset. The repertoires were released in a freely available public database intended as a resource for research on the immune response to SARS-CoV-2. Samples came from the ongoing ImmuneRACE study (first 160 participants) plus 1,254 subjects from 6 global collaborators. Sample metadata almost always included a de-identified subject ID, COVID-19 status, age in years and sex. Where HLA class I and class II types were available, the types were taken from metadata supplied by the sample provider, not from assay-based typing.

Study-level results and caveats: Clinical and demographic metadata were provided uncurated, with the amount varying by source and participant.

As to this clone: Its specific antigen is unknown. Nothing much larger sits one base from this clone, and base qualities are not available.

Collaborating institutions collected whole blood in K2EDTA tubes following their own protocols. For TCRbeta analysis, collaborators shipped samples as frozen whole blood, isolated PBMCs, or DNA extracted from either of those sample types. Inclusive of the bounding cysteine and phenylalanine, the CDR3 is 15 residues long. The CDR3 DNA has 45 bases and is translated from base 1. At the junction V is shortened by 5 bases and J by 2 bases; bases outside the gene matches: 7. As encoded in the germline V gene, CDR1 is MDHEN while CDR2 is SYDVKM. TCRbeta CDR3 regions were amplified from genomic DNA using the immunoSEQ Assay, a bias-controlled multiplex PCR. In the source study's methods: Nucleated cell counts per sample were estimated from amplification of reference gene primers within the assay. To quantify the absolute abundance of each unique TCRbeta CDR3 rearrangement, sequence reads were collapsed and filtered. For each sample, productive Simpson clonality was calculated as the square root of Simpson's diversity index across productive rearrangements. TCRdb's version of the immuneACCESS table is confined to in-frame rearrangements and falls short of the full clone set. An unresolved V gene accounts for under half of the shortfall where checked; the remainder is of unknown origin. That table furnishes V, J and clone size, whereas the DNA furnished D and trimming. This sample is represented by about 140,000 clones; 81% of them were singletons. Together, the top ten hold about 7.5% of the sample.

The sequence was collected from a human donor in a cohort sampled during active COVID-19. The chain is made from TRBV28 and TRBJ2-7, with 9 junctional bases fitting TRBD2. Input material: peripheral blood. The DNA sequence reads TGTGCCAGCAGTCCTAGCGGGACCGCACCCTACGAGCAGTACTTC. Protein translation: CASSPSGTAPYEQYF. This CDR3, with the reference TRBV28 and TRBJ2-7 proteins standing in past its ends, gives the full variable domain DVKVTQSSRYLVKRTGEKVFLECVQDMDHENMFWYRQDPGLGLRLIYFSYDVKMKEKGDIPEGYSVSREKKERFSLILESASTNQTSMYLCASSPSGTAPYEQYFGPGTRLTVT.